This TCR beta chain was retrieved from a study of T cell responses to AZD1222 COVID-19 vaccine. Sequencing used immunoSEQ multiplex PCR; TCRdb keeps in-frame clones, though not all of them. This sample carries about 140,000 clones, more than 75% of them seen once, and the ten largest clones take more than 3%. This clonotype was obtained from an adult who received the AZD1222 COVID-19 vaccine. The sample here was peripheral blood, taken 28 days after the second AZD1222 dose.

CDR3 residues: CASSQDRGVREQYF. The CDR3 DNA is TGTGCCAGCAGCCAGGACAGGGGGGTGAGGGAGCAGTACTTC. The J gene is TRBJ2-7, the V gene TRBV11-2; 10 bases agree with TRBD1. The trim removed 5 bases at V and 7 bases at J, leaving 8 bases unmatched. CDR1 SGHAT and CDR2 FQNNGV come from the germline V gene. The CDR3 loop spans 14 amino acids. Variable domain in full (rest from reference TRBV11-2 and TRBJ2-7): EAGVAQSPRYKIIEKRQSVAFWCNPISGHATLYWYQQILGQGPKLLIQFQNNGVVDDSQLPKDRFSAERLKGVDSTLKIQPAKLEDSAVYLCASSQDRGVREQYFGPGTRLTVT.